The 26 T cell receptor beta chains in this list originate from one sample, sequenced in a study of PD-1 blockade in classical Hodgkin lymphoma. Every patient experienced relapse after autologous stem cell transplantation, and brentuximab vedotin exposure varied. Generated by immunoSEQ multiplex PCR, the TCRdb table keeps only in-frame clones and is missing some. The data show 75,000 to 100,000 clones, about four fifths seen once. The sample consisted of peripheral blood mononuclear cells (PBMCs), taken before the second cycle of nivolumab. The receptors derive from a human donor with classical Hodgkin lymphoma.

This chain connects TRBV19 to TRBJ2-7; D uncertain. Germline-derived CDR1 and CDR2 are LNHDA and SQIVND (reference sequence). The CDR3 runs to 11 residues. V lost 4 bases and J lost 7, with 8 bases in between. The CDR3 nucleotides read TGTGCCAGTAGTAGGAGTGGTGAGCAGTACTTC. It encodes CASSRSGEQYF.

Concerning this clone itself: At one end, the junction sequence differs from germline, possibly due to a read error. V gene TRBV5-1 combines with J gene TRBJ1-1; tentatively, D is TRBD1 (5 bases). Germline loops: CDR1 SGHRS, CDR2 YFSETQ. CDR3 length: 14 amino acids. CDR3 in amino acids: CASTLGTGNTEAFF. The CDR3 DNA follows: TGCGCCAGCACCTTGGGGACGGGGAACACTGAAGCTTTCTTT. Full variable domain (missing parts from reference TRBV5-1 and TRBJ1-1): KAGVTQTPRYLIKTRGQQVTLSCSPISGHRSVSWYQQTPGQGLQFLFEYFSETQRNKGNFPGRFSGRQFSNSRSEMNVSTLELGDSALYLCASTLGTGNTEAFFGQGTRLTVV.

The gene calls are TRBV7-9 and TRBJ1-1, with D uncertain. The CDR3 length is 15 residues. V lost 5 bases to trimming and J lost 1 base, with 14 bases between them. CDR1 SEHNR and CDR2 FQNEAQ come from the germline V gene (reference sequence). The CDR3 bases are TGTGCCAGCAGCGAGGAGAAGGGCCGGAACACTGAAGCTTTCTTT. This encodes CASSEEKGRNTEAFF.

This chain joins TRBV19 and TRBJ1-5; unclear D gene. Germline V CDR1 and CDR2: LNHDA, SQIVND (reference sequence). V was clipped by 0 bases and J by 5 bases, with 11 bases between them. The CDR3 runs 15 residues. CDR3 region: CASSIEAGRDQPQHF. The CDR3 DNA reads as TGTGCCAGTAGTATAGAGGCAGGACGGGATCAGCCCCAGCATTTT. The variable domain in full, with the rest retrieved from reference TRBV19 and TRBJ1-5, is DGGITQSPKYLFRKEGQNVTLSCEQNLNHDAMYWYRQDPGQGLRLIYYSQIVNDFQKGDIAEGYSVSREKKESFPLTVTSAQKNPTAFYLCASSIEAGRDQPQHFGDGTRLSIL.

This sequence joins TRBV5-1 and TRBJ2-5; D call uncertain. There are 13 residues in the CDR3. V lost 2 bases and J lost 5, with 10 bases in between. Germline V gene data show CDR1 as SGHRS and CDR2 as YFSETQ. DNA of the CDR3: TGCGCCAGCAGCTTCCCCCCGACCGAGACCCAGTACTTC. This gives the protein CASSFPPTETQYF.

The V and J genes are TRBV6-1 and TRBJ1-3; 10 nucleotides align to TRBD1. Per the germline V gene, CDR1 is MNHNS and CDR2 is SASEGT. This CDR3 is built from 15 residues. Germline trimming cut 7 bases from V and 4 bases from J; bases unmatched to any gene: 7. This CDR3 is CASTGGTGAGNTIYF. The CDR3 nucleotides are TGTGCCAGCACTGGGGGGACAGGGGCCGGAAACACCATATATTTT.

The chain is built from TRBV5-1 and TRBJ2-3; tentative D call: TRBD2 (5 bases). The CDR3 covers 14 residues. Trimming removed 7 bases from V and 7 bases from J, with 19 bases in between. In germline, CDR1 is SGHRS, CDR2 YFSETQ. DNA for the CDR3: TGCGCCAGCCAGCGGTCGGGTTTTGGGAATACGCAGTATTTT. This encodes CASQRSGFGNTQYF.

This clone was seen a few times. This chain connects TRBV18 to TRBJ2-3; 7 nucleotides match TRBD1. Per the germline V gene, CDR1 is KGHSH and CDR2 is LQKENI. V lost 6 bases to trimming and J lost 3 bases; unmatched junction nucleotides: 6. The CDR3 loop spans 14 amino acids. CDR3 DNA: TGTGCCAGCTCCCCGACAGGGCCTACAGATACGCAGTATTTT. Residues: CASSPTGPTDTQYF. Variable domain in full (rest from reference TRBV18 and TRBJ2-3): NAGVMQNPRHLVRRRGQEARLRCSPMKGHSHVYWYRQLPEEGLKFMVYLQKENIIDESGMPKERFSAEFPKEGPSILRIQQVVRGDSAAYFCASSPTGPTDTQYFGPGTRLTVL.

V usage is TRBV5-6 and J usage is TRBJ2-2; maybe TRBD1 (6 bases). Germline CDR1 and CDR2: SGHDT and YYEEEE. V was pared by 0 bases and J by 6 bases, with 12 bases between. The CDR3 contains 15 residues. The CDR3 is CASSLGYRDPGELFF. The DNA for the CDR3 is TGTGCCAGCAGCTTGGGGTACAGGGACCCCGGGGAGCTGTTTTTT.

The V gene is TRBV7-2, the J gene TRBJ2-5, with a weak D call TRBD2 (6 bases). The V end was cut by 1 base, the J end by 5 bases, with 14 bases between. Germline CDR1 and CDR2: SGHTA and FQGNSA. There are 15 residues in the CDR3. The CDR3 sequence: CASSLVGGWGETQYF. The CDR3 region has the DNA TGTGCCAGCAGCTTAGTCGGGGGATGGGGGGAGACCCAGTACTTC.

The V and J genes are TRBV13 and TRBJ1-1, with D tentatively TRBD1 (5 bases). The germline V gene has CDR1 PRHDT and CDR2 FYEKMQ (reference sequence). Deletions cut 4 bases from V and 5 bases from J, with 14 bases between. This CDR3 contains 14 residues. In DNA form, the CDR3 reads TGTGCCAGCAGCTCCCGACAGCCAGCGACTGAAGCTTTCTTT. Amino acids: CASSSRQPATEAFF.

V and J are TRBV5-4 and TRBJ1-1; a possible D gene is TRBD1 (6 bases). The V end was cut by 0 bases, the J end by 0 bases, with 9 bases between. The CDR3 is 15 amino acids. Germline CDR1 is SGHNT and CDR2 is YYREEE (reference sequence). CDR3 sequence reads: CASSLGDRMNTEAFF. CDR3 nucleotides: TGTGCCAGCAGCTTGGGAGACAGGATGAACACTGAAGCTTTCTTT.

The CDR3 nucleotides are TGCGCCAGCAGCCACCAGGGACTGGCGAATTACGAGCAGTACTTC. Protein: CASSHQGLANYEQYF. The chain has TRBV4-1 and TRBJ2-7, with D tentatively TRBD2 (6 bases). The germline V and J ends were trimmed by 3 bases and 4 bases, with 16 bases remaining between them. Germline-derived CDR1 and CDR2 are MGHRA and YSYEKL. The CDR3 contains 15 residues.

This chain links TRBV18 with TRBJ1-2; 10 nucleotides agree with TRBD1. This CDR3 is built from 19 residues. CDR1 and CDR2 from the germline V gene are KGHSH and LQKENI. V trimming: 3 bases; J trimming: 0 bases; junction bases outside the gene matches: 13. This chain's CDR3 is CASSPRVPGQGWPNYGYTF. The CDR3 coding sequence is TGTGCCAGCTCACCTAGGGTCCCGGGACAGGGGTGGCCTAACTATGGCTACACCTTC. Complete variable domain (other parts from reference TRBV18 and TRBJ1-2): NAGVMQNPRHLVRRRGQEARLRCSPMKGHSHVYWYRQLPEEGLKFMVYLQKENIIDESGMPKERFSAEFPKEGPSILRIQQVVRGDSAAYFCASSPRVPGQGWPNYGYTFGSGTRLTVV.

The chain employs TRBV28 and TRBJ1-2; weak D call: TRBD1 (6 bases). This CDR3 has 14 residues. CDR1 MDHEN and CDR2 SYDVKM come from the germline V gene. The chain's CDR3 is CVAKRGSLSYGYTF. CDR3 in DNA: TGTGTGGCCAAAAGGGGGTCGTTGAGCTATGGCTACACCTTC.

The CDR3 DNA follows: TGTGCCAGCAGCCCCGCCGCCGGGACCACTGAGACCCAGTACTTC. Amino acids: CASSPAAGTTETQYF. This chain connects TRBV5-4 to TRBJ2-5; TRBD1 or TRBD2 may be the D gene (5 bases each). This CDR3 region has 15 residues. V lost 4 bases, J lost 5 bases, and 18 bases lay in between. In germline, CDR1 is SGHNT, CDR2 YYREEE (reference sequence).

The chain joins TRBV28 to TRBJ1-1, with 12 positions matching TRBD1. The CDR3 spans 13 residues. Trimming removed 7 bases from V and 6 bases from J; junction bases left unmatched: 3. Germline CDR1 and CDR2: MDHEN and SYDVKM. The chain's CDR3 is CASKGQGASEAFF. The DNA of the CDR3 is TGTGCCAGCAAGGGACAGGGGGCGTCTGAAGCTTTCTTT.

The J gene is TRBJ2-3, the V gene TRBV5-1; D gene unclear. This CDR3 region has 16 residues. Germline lookup yields CDR1 SGHRS and CDR2 YFSETQ. V lost 0 bases, J lost 1 base, and 12 bases lay in between. The CDR3 is CASSLAVSVGTDTQYF. In DNA, the CDR3 is TGCGCCAGCAGCTTGGCGGTGTCTGTTGGCACAGATACGCAGTATTTT.

This chain uses TRBV18 with TRBJ1-1; D unclear. The CDR3 has 13 residues. Looked up from germline, CDR1 is KGHSH and CDR2 is LQKENI. The germline V and J ends were trimmed by 6 bases and 1 base, with 9 bases remaining between them. CDR3: CASSNGRNTEAFF. The CDR3 DNA reads as TGTGCCAGCTCCAACGGACGGAACACTGAAGCTTTCTTT.

The rearrangement joins TRBV5-8 to TRBJ1-2; D gene unclear. The germline V gene has CDR1 SGHTS and CDR2 YDEGEE. V was cut by 1 base and J by 0 bases, with 13 bases left in between. This CDR3 has 16 residues. CDR3 nucleotides: TGTGCCAGCAGCTTGAGGGTCTCCCGCGCTAACTATGGCTACACCTTC. Translating gives CASSLRVSRANYGYTF.

The chain joins TRBV18 to TRBJ1-2, with D unclear. This CDR3 region has 19 residues. V lost 3 bases to trimming and J lost 3 bases, with 26 bases between them. Per the germline V gene, CDR1 is KGHSH and CDR2 is LQKENI. CDR3 nucleotide sequence: TGTGCCAGCTCACCGCTTTTTATAACAGTGTTTTCGGCTGACTATGGCTACACCTTC. As protein: CASSPLFITVFSADYGYTF.

This clone has just a few counts. The CDR3 coding sequence is TGTGCCTGGGGCGGGACTACCAACACCGGGGAGCTGTTTTTT. It is translated as CAWGGTTNTGELFF. The chain joins TRBV30 to TRBJ2-2; 7 nucleotides match TRBD2. From germline, CDR1 is GTSNPN and CDR2 SVGIG (reference sequence). The CDR3 sequence is 14 residues long. The V and J ends lost 5 bases and 2 bases, in that order; junction bases with no gene match: 5.

The chain couples TRBV4-1 to TRBJ2-3, with 7 positions matching TRBD2. This CDR3 has 15 amino acids. Germline V gene data show CDR1 as MGHRA and CDR2 as YSYEKL. The trim removed 2 bases at V and 2 bases at J, leaving 4 bases unmatched. In DNA, the CDR3 is TGCGCCAGCAGCCAATCGGGACTAAACACAGATACGCAGTATTTT. The encoded protein is CASSQSGLNTDTQYF.

The J gene is TRBJ1-1, the V gene TRBV11-1; D perhaps matches TRBD1 (5 bases). The V end lost 2 bases, the J end lost 3 bases, and 10 bases lay between the germline ends. From germline, CDR1 is SGHAT and CDR2 FQDESV (reference sequence). CDR3 length: 14 residues. In nucleotides, the CDR3 is TGTGCCAGCAGCTTACCGGGGCGGTACACTGAAGCTTTCTTT. Amino acids: CASSLPGRYTEAFF.

This clone was counted a single time. CDR3 region: CASSASPGTSAGTDTQYF. CDR3 bases: TGTGCCAGCAGTGCCTCTCCCGGGACTAGTGCCGGCACAGATACGCAGTATTTT. The genes are TRBV6-4 and TRBJ2-3, with 8 bases aligning to TRBD2. Germline lookup yields CDR1 MRHNA and CDR2 SNTAGT. This CDR3 has 18 amino acids. Unmatched junction bases numbered 13, after V lost 4 bases and J lost 1 base.

V and J are TRBV12-5 and TRBJ2-3; maybe TRBD1 (6 bases). The CDR3 consists of 16 residues. Germline V gene lookup returns CDR1 LGHNT and CDR2 FRNRAP. With 4 bases removed from V and 4 bases from J, the gap between germline ends came to 18 bases. The DNA for the CDR3 is TGTGCTAGTGGTTCCCCACAGGGCTTCTCCCCAGATACGCAGTATTTT. Its protein product is CASGSPQGFSPDTQYF. The entire variable domain, with the rest obtained from reference TRBV12-5 and TRBJ2-3, is as follows: DARVTQTPRHKVTEMGQEVTMRCQPILGHNTVFWYRQTMMQGLELLAYFRNRAPLDDSGMPKDRFSAEMPDATLATLKIQPSEPRDSAVYFCASGSPQGFSPDTQYFGPGTRLTVL.